This T cell receptor (beta chain) was recovered during a study of shared T cell receptors in the human thymus. Trimming took off 2 bases at V and 10 bases at J, with 15 bases between the two ends. Germline lookup yields CDR1 MDHEN and CDR2 SYDVKM. This CDR3 is built from 14 residues. This table comes from immunoSEQ multiplex PCR, and its TCRdb copy is limited to in-frame clones, with some not included. The sample has about 540,000 clones, around 78% seen once. In addition, the sample was reused for a study of human thymus T cells. From that second work: All donors were healthy Finnish infants who were undergoing corrective surgery to treat congenital heart defects. Thymic resections from corrective heart surgery supplied the tissue. The related literature has documented a marked overlap of thymic repertoires among unrelated individuals.

This TCR was sampled from a boy in the first two years of life with a congenital heart defect. Sequences were obtained from thymocytes. This chain links TRBV28 with TRBJ1-5, with D tentatively TRBD1 (6 bases). The CDR3 DNA reads as TGTGCCAGCAGTTTACTGGACAGTAGGCGCCCCCAGCATTTT. Its protein is CASSLLDSRRPQHF.